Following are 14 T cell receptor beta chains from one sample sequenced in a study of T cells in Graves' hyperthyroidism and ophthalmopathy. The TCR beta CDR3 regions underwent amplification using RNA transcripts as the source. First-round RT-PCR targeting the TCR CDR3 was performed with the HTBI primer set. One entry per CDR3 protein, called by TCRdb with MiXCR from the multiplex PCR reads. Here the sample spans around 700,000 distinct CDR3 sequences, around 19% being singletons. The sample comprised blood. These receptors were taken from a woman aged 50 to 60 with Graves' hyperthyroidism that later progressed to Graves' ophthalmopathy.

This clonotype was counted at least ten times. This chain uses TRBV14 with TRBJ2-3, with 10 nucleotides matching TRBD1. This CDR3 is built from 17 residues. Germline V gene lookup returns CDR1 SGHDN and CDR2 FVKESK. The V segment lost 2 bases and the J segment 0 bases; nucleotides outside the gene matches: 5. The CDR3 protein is CASSQPRDRGSTDTQYF. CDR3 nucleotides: TGTGCCAGCAGCCAACCCCGGGACAGGGGCAGCACAGATACGCAGTATTTT.

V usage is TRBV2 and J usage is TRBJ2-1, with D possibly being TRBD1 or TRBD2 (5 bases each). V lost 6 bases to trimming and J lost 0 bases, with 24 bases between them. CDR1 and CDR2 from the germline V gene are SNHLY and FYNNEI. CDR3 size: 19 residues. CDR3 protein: CASSLFPGPRTSSYNEQFF. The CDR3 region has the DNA TGTGCCAGCAGCTTATTTCCGGGACCCCGGACGAGCTCCTACAATGAGCAGTTCTTC.

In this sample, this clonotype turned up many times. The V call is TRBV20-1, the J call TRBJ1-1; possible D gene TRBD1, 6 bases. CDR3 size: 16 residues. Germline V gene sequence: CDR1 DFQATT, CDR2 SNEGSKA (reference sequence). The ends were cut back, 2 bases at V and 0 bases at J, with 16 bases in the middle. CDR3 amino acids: CSARTAGGQLNTEAFF. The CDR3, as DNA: TGCAGTGCTAGAACTGCGGGGGGCCAACTGAACACTGAAGCTTTCTTT.

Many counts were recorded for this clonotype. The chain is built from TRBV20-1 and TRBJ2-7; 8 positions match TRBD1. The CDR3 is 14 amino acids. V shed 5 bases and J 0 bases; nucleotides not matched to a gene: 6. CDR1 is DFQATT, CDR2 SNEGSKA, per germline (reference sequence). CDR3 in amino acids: CSAQTGAVSYEQYF. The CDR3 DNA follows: TGCAGTGCTCAGACAGGGGCCGTCTCCTACGAGCAGTACTTC.

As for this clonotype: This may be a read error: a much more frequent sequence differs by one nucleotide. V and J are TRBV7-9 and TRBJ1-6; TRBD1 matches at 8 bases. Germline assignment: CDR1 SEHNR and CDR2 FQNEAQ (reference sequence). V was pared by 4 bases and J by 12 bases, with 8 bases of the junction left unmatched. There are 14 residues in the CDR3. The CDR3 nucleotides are TGTGCCAGCAGCTCCCCGACAGGGGACTTACCCCTCCACTTT. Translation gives CASSSPTGDLPLHF.

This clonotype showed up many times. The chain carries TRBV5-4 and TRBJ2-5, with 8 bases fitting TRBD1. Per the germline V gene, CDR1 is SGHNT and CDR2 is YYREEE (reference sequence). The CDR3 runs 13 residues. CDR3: CAAGGQGQETQYF. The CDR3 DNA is TGTGCAGCAGGGGGCCAGGGCCAAGAGACCCAGTACTTC.

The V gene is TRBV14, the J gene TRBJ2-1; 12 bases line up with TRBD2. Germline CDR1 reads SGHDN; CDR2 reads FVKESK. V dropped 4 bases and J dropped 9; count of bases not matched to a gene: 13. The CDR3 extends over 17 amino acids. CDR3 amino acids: CASSPRASGGARTEQFF. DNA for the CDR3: TGTGCCAGCAGCCCTCGAGCTAGCGGGGGGGCAAGGACTGAGCAGTTCTTC.

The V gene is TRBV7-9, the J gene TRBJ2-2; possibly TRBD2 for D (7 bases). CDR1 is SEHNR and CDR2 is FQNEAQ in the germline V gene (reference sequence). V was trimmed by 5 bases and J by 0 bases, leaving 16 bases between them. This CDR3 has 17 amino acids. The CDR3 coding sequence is TGTGCCAGCAGCGATATTTCGGGGGGCCCGAACACCGGGGAGCTGTTTTTT. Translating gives CASSDISGGPNTGELFF. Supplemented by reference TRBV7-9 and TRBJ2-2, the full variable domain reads DTGVSQNPRHKITKRGQNVTFRCDPISEHNRLYWYRQTLGQGPEFLTYFQNEAQLEKSRLLSDRFSAERPKGSFSTLEIQRTEQGDSAMYLCASSDISGGPNTGELFFGEGSRLTVL.

The CDR3 is CASSKTPNMMRAAYGYTF. The DNA of the CDR3 is TGTGCCAGCAGCAAAACCCCCAATATGATGCGGGCGGCCTATGGCTACACCTTC. The chain links TRBV7-9 to TRBJ1-2; D is ambiguous. The CDR3 covers 18 residues. Germline CDR1 reads SEHNR; CDR2 reads FQNEAQ (reference sequence). V gave up 5 bases and J gave up 4 bases, with 26 bases separating them. Combining the CDR3 with reference TRBV7-9 and TRBJ1-2 gives the whole variable domain DTGVSQNPRHKITKRGQNVTFRCDPISEHNRLYWYRQTLGQGPEFLTYFQNEAQLEKSRLLSDRFSAERPKGSFSTLEIQRTEQGDSAMYLCASSKTPNMMRAAYGYTFGSGTRLTVV.

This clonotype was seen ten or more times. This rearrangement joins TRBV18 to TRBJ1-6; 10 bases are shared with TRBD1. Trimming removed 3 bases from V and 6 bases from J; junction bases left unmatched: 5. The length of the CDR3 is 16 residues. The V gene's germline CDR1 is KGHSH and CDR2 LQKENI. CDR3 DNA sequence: TGTGCCAGCTCACCTTCCCGACAGGGGGCTAATTCACCCCTCCACTTT. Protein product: CASSPSRQGANSPLHF.

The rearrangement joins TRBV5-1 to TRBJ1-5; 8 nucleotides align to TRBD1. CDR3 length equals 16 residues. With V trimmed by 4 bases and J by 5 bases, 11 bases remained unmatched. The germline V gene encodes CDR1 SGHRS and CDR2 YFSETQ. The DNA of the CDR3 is TGCGCCAGCAGCCCTCTTTCCCCGACAGGGGATCAGCCCCAGCATTTT. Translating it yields CASSPLSPTGDQPQHF.

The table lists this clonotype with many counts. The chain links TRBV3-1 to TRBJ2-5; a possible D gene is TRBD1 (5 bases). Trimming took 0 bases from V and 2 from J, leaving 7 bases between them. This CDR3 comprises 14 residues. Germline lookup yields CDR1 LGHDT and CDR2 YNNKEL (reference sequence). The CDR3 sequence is CASSQDRQQETQYF. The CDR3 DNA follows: TGTGCCAGCAGCCAAGACCGACAGCAAGAGACCCAGTACTTC.

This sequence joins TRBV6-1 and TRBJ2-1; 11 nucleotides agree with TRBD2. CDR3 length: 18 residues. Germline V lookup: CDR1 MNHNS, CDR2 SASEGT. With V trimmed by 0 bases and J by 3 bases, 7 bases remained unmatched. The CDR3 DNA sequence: TGTGCCAGCAGTGAAGCGCGACTAGCGGGGATTATCTACAATGAGCAGTTCTTC. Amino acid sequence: CASSEARLAGIIYNEQFF.

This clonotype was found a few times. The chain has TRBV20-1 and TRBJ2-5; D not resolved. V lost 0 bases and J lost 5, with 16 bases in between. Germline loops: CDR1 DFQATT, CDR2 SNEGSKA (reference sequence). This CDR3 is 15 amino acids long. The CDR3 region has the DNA TGCAGTGCTAGAGATGAGACTCCCGGTCGGGAGACCCAGTACTTC. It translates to CSARDETPGRETQYF.